The TCR beta chain under discussion was sequenced for a study of blood T cell repertoires in COVID-19. CDR1 and CDR2 (germline): DFQATT, SNEGSKA (reference sequence). The CDR3 runs to 11 residues. This table comes from immunoSEQ multiplex PCR, and its TCRdb copy is limited to in-frame clones, with some not included. Here the sample spans fewer than 200,000 clones, 76% being singletons. Sequencing used peripheral blood. The V gene is TRBV20-1, the J gene TRBJ1-1; TRBD1 matches 10 bases. The clonotype was recovered from a woman aged 45 to 65 with active or convalescent COVID-19. CDR3 amino acids: CRGDRGTEAFF. CDR3 DNA sequence: TGCAGGGGGGACAGGGGAACTGAAGCTTTCTTT.